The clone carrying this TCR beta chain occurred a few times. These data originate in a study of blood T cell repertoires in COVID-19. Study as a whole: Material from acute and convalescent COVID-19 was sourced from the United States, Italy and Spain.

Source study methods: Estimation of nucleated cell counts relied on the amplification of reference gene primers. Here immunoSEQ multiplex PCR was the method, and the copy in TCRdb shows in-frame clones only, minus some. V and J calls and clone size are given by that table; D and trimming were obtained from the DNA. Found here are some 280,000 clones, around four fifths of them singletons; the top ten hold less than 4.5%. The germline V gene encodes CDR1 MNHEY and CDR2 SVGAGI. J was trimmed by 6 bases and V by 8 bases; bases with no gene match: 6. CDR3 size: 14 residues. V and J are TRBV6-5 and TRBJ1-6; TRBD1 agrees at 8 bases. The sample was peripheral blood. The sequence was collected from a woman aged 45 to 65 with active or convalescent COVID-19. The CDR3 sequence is CASGRTGTNSPLHF. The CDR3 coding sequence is TGTGCCAGCGGCCGGACAGGGACTAATTCACCCCTCCACTTT.